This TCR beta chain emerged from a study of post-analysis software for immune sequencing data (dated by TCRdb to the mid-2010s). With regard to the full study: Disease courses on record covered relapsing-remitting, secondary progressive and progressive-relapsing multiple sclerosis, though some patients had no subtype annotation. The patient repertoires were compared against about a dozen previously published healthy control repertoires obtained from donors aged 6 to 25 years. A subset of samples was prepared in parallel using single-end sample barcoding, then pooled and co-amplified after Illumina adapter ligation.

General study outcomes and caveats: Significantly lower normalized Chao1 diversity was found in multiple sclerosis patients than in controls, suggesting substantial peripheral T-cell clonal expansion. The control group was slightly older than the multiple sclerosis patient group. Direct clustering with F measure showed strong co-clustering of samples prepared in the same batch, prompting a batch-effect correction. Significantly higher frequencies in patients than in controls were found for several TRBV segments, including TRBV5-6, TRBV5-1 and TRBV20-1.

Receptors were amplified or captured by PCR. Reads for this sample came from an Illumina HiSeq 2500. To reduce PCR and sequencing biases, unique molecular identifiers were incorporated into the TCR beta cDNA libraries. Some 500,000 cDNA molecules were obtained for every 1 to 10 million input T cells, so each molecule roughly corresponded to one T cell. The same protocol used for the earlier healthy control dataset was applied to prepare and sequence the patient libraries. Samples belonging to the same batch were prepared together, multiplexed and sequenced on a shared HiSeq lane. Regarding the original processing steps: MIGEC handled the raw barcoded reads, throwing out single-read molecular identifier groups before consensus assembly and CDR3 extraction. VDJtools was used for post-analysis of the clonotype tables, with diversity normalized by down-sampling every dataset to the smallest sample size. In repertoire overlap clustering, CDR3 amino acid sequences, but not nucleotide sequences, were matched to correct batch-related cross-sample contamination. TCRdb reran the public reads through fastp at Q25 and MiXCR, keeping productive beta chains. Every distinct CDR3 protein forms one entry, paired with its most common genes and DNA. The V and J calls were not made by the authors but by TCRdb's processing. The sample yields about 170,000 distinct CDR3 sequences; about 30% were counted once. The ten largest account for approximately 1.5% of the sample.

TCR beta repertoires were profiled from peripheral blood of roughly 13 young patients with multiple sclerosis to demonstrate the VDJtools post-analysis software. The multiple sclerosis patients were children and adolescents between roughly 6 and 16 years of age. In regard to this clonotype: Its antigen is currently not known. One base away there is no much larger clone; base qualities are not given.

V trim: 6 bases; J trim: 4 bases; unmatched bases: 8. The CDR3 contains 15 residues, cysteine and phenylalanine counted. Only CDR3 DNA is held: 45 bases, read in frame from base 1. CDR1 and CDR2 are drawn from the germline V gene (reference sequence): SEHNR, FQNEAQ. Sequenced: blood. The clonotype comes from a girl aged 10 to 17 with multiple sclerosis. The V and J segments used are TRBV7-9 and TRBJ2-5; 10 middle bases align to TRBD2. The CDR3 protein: CASSSLAGVGETQYF. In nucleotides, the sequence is TGTGCCAGCAGTAGCCTAGCGGGAGTGGGAGAGACCCAGTACTTC.